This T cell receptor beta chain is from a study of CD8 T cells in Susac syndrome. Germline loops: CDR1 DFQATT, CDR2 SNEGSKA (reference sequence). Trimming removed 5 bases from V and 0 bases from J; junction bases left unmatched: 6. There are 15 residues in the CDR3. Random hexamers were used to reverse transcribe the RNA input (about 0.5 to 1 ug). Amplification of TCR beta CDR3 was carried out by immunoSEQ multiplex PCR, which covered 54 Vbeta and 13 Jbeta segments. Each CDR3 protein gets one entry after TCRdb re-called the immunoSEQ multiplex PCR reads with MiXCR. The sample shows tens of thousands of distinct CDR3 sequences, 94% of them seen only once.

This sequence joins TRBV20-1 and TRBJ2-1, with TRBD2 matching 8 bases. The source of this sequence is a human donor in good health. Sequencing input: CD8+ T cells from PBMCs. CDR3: CSAHIGTSSYNEQFF. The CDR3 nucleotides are TGCAGTGCTCACATCGGGACTAGCTCCTACAATGAGCAGTTCTTC.